The T cell receptor (beta chain) described here comes from a study of blood T cell repertoires in COVID-19. This clone was seen once. CDR1 and CDR2 (germline): SGHDT, YYEEEE. The CDR3 has 16 residues. Germline trimming cut 0 bases from V and 4 bases from J; bases unmatched to any gene: 8. Authors' analysis steps: By means of reference gene primer amplification, nucleated cell counts were estimated. Only in-frame clones appear in the TCRdb table, and some are missing; sequencing was by immunoSEQ multiplex PCR. The V and J calls and the clone size are those of that table, but D and trimming were determined from the DNA. The sample consists of about 81,000 clones, 70% to 90% of them appearing once.

This clonotype was sampled from an elderly woman with acute or convalescent COVID-19. The sample taken for sequencing was peripheral blood. V usage is TRBV5-6 and J usage is TRBJ1-2; 8 positions match TRBD1. Here the CDR3 DNA reads TGTGCCAGCAGCTTGGGTCGGGACAGGCATAGCTATGGCTACACCTTC. It yields the protein CASSLGRDRHSYGYTF.